One and the same sample provided the 6 T cell receptor beta chains below, sequenced in a study of identical twins. TCRdb called the 5' RACE reads again in MiXCR, with one record for every CDR3 protein. The sample records about 240,000 distinct CDR3 sequences, approximately 11% being singletons. This same sample was also taken into another study, of yellow fever vaccine responses in identical twins.

Sequenced: memory (CD45RO+) T cells sorted from blood. The receptors derive from a woman between 18 and 29 years old in good health.

This clonotype was seen a few times. The chain recombines TRBV11-2 with TRBJ2-1; 11 nucleotides align to TRBD2. CDR3 length: 18 residues. V trimming: 4 bases; J trimming: 1 base; junction bases outside the gene matches: 9. Germline assignment: CDR1 SGHAT and CDR2 FQNNGV. CDR3 region: CASSSVSLAGGSYNEQFF. The CDR3 region has the DNA TGTGCCAGCAGCTCAGTCTCCCTAGCGGGGGGTTCCTACAATGAGCAGTTCTTC.

This clonotype was picked up many times. The chain uses TRBV5-1 and TRBJ2-3; D is unresolved. V was pared by 2 bases and J by 0 bases, with 10 bases between. Per germline, CDR1 SGHRS and CDR2 YFSETQ. This CDR3 has 15 amino acids. CDR3 DNA sequence: TGCGCCAGCAGCTTACAGTATCGGAGCACAGATACGCAGTATTTT. Protein sequence: CASSLQYRSTDTQYF. The whole variable domain, remainder taken from reference TRBV5-1 and TRBJ2-3, is KAGVTQTPRYLIKTRGQQVTLSCSPISGHRSVSWYQQTPGQGLQFLFEYFSETQRNKGNFPGRFSGRQFSNSRSEMNVSTLELGDSALYLCASSLQYRSTDTQYFGPGTRLTVL.

This clonotype appeared a few times. V is TRBV7-8 and J is TRBJ2-1; D gene ambiguous. Germline V gene sequence: CDR1 SGHVS, CDR2 FQNEAQ. V lost 1 base and J lost 8, with 9 bases in between. The CDR3 extends over 13 amino acids. This CDR3 reads CASSLGRWDEQFF. The CDR3 nucleotides read TGTGCCAGCAGCTTAGGACGATGGGATGAGCAGTTCTTC.

CDR3 protein: CASSPPTITDTQYF. CDR3 in DNA: TGTGCCAGCAGCCCACCGACGATCACAGATACGCAGTATTTT. The V and J genes are TRBV7-2 and TRBJ2-3; D gene ambiguous. Deletions cut 5 bases from V and 2 bases from J, with 11 bases between. The CDR3 extends over 14 amino acids. The germline CDR1 and CDR2 sequences are SGHTA and FQGNSA.

The chain has TRBV2 and TRBJ2-2, with a tentative D call TRBD2 (5 bases). Trimming removed 8 bases at V and 7 bases at J, with 17 bases between. Germline loops: CDR1 SNHLY, CDR2 FYNNEI. This CDR3 has 14 amino acids. In DNA, the CDR3 is TGTGCCAGCTCAACGAGGGTTACGGACGGGGAGCTGTTTTTT. Protein product: CASSTRVTDGELFF. Complete variable domain (other parts from reference TRBV2 and TRBJ2-2): EPEVTQTPSHQVTQMGQEVILRCVPISNHLYFYWYRQILGQKVEFLVSFYNNEISEKSEIFDDQFSVERPDGSNFTLKIRSTKLEDSAMYFCASSTRVTDGELFFGEGSRLTVL.

This clonotype has a handful of counts. The V gene is TRBV5-1, the J gene TRBJ1-4, with D possibly being TRBD1 (5 bases). CDR1 and CDR2 (germline): SGHRS, YFSETQ. Trimming stripped 0 bases from V and 2 bases from J, with 8 bases between. This CDR3 is 15 amino acids long. For the CDR3, the DNA is TGCGCCAGCAGCTTGGCTGGGACGACTAATGAAAAACTGTTTTTT. It translates to CASSLAGTTNEKLFF.